The rows below give T cell receptor beta chains drawn from one sample of a study of cytotoxic CD8 clonotypes in ibrutinib-treated CLL. Profiling relied on immunoSEQ multiplex PCR, and the TCRdb table lists in-frame clones only, not all of them. This sample yields about 74,000 clones, of which 75% to 85% are seen a single time; roughly 7.5% belongs to the top ten. Sequenced material: PBMCs, taken at disease progression, from a patient treated with ibrutinib. Receptor source: a human donor with chronic lymphocytic leukemia. CDR3s include the opening cysteine and the closing phenylalanine or tryptophan.

v_call | cdr3_aa
TRBV7-7 | CASSLRLAGVYEQFF
TRBV9 | CASSVGGGEVYGYTF
TRBV11-2 | CASSTGRNEQFF
TRBV7-3 | CASSLGGGDNEQFF
TRBV27 | CASSLMYTRAGRWEQFF
TRBV5-1 | CASSLGTSSYSGANVLTF
TRBV5-1 | CASSKGTANTGELFF
TRBV6-4 | CASSDTELGELFF
TRBV7-9 | CASSPTGTSGLNEQFF
TRBV7-6 | CASSLQAGTQYF
TRBV5-1 | CASSIGQGRGDTQYF
TRBV29-1 | CSLERRWGDTEAFF
TRBV11-2 | CASRSPGRTYGYTF
TRBV19 | CASSIAQGSGYTF
TRBV30 | CAWTSFTGVHIQYF
TRBV7-9 | CASTRNNQPQHF
TRBV5-1 | CASSLDPSTDTQYF
TRBV10-3 | CAIREGTSDEQFF
TRBV7-9 | CASSLAWDRSTNEKLFF
TRBV6-5 | CASSSGGGSTDTQYF
TRBV19 | CASSPRGLDEQFF
TRBV28 | CASSPSGSRADTQYF
TRBV7-9 | CASSLWVSYNSPLHF
TRBV19 | CASSRTSGSAYFDEQYF
TRBV2 | CASRPEYGYTF
TRBV7-2 | CASSFFLHNNSPLHF
TRBV19 | CASSIGTTNTGELFF
TRBV5-1 | CASSFEASYEQYF
TRBV5-1 | CASSLRDGPDTQYF